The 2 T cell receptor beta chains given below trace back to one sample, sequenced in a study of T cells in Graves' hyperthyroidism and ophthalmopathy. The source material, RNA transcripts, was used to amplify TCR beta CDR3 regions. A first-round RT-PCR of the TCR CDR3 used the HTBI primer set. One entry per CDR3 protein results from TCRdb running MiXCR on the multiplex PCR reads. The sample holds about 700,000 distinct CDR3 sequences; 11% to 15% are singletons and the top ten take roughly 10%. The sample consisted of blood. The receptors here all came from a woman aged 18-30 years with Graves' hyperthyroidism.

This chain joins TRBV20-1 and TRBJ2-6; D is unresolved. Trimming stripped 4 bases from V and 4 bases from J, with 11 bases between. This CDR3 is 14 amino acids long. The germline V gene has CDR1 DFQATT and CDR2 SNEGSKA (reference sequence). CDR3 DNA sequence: TGCAGTGCTAAAGACTTGGCCGGGGCCAACGTCCTGACTTTC. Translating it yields CSAKDLAGANVLTF.

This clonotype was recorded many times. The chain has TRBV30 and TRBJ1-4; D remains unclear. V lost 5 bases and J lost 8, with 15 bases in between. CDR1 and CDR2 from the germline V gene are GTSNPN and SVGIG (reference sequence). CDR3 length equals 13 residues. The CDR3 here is CAWGRQAEEKLFF. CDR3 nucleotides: TGTGCCTGGGGGAGGCAGGCTGAGGAAAAACTGTTTTTT.